This T cell receptor (beta chain) was sequenced in a study of regulatory T cells in long-lasting Graves disease. The study's findings and limits: It was in persistent disease that TRBV28, TRBJ1-2 and TRBJ2-5 were favored.

Documented time point: newly diagnosed GD, antithyroid drugs for less than 3 months. Preparation of the TCR library used RNA extracted from PBMCs. Per the germline V gene, CDR1 is MNHEY and CDR2 is SVGEGT. The CDR3 contains 17 residues. Unmatched junction bases numbered 7, after V lost 5 bases and J lost 2 bases. Details on this clonotype: What it binds is not known. A much bigger clone sits one base away, suggesting this may be a read error.

Arm-PCR of CDR3 regions and iRepertoire HTBI primers were the basis on which TCR beta libraries were built. Each CDR3 protein gets one entry after TCRdb re-called the multiplex PCR reads with MiXCR. This sample has around 400,000 distinct CDR3 sequences; roughly a sixth occur once, and the top ten carry 20% to 25%. The input for sequencing was peripheral blood mononuclear cells (PBMCs), taken at new diagnosis, from a patient treated with antithyroid drugs. V and J are TRBV6-2 or TRBV6-3 and TRBJ2-7; 15 bases align to TRBD2. The receptor's source is a female donor with Graves disease. The CDR3 spells CASSTGTSGRSPYEQYF. The CDR3 region has the DNA TGTGCCAGCAGTACCGGGACTAGCGGGAGGTCCCCCTACGAGCAGTACTTC.